This entry concerns a single T cell receptor (beta chain). The antigen is undetermined. Patients with autoimmune history or systemic immunosuppression were excluded. The sample is drawn from a study of OX40 agonist ivuxolimab in advanced cancers. Study in general: Therapy given before enrollment (anti-PD-1, anti-PD-L1 or anti-CTLA-4) was allowed, and 40% to 45% had some. Study-wide results and limits: At 0.1 to 3.0 mg/kg and by week 6, clonal expansion occurred in CD4+ and CD8+ blood T cells. Compared with others, partial responders at 0.1-3.0 mg/kg displayed clonal expansion among the lowest.

Deletions cut 4 bases from V and 2 bases from J, with 12 bases between. The CDR3 has 14 residues. In germline, CDR1 is LNHDA, CDR2 SQIVND (reference sequence). The table came from immunoSEQ multiplex PCR; TCRdb's copy has only in-frame clones and leaves some out. The table lists some 100,000 clones, under 95% of them singletons. This TCR came from an adult with an advanced solid tumor such as melanoma, head and neck, liver or kidney cancer. J is TRBJ2-7 and V is TRBV19; no reliable D call. The sequenced sample was CD4+ or CD8+ T cells sorted from blood, obtained in a trial of the OX40 agonist ivuxolimab. The CDR3 spells CASSTTGLPYEQYF. The CDR3 DNA follows: TGTGCCAGTAGTACGACCGGGCTCCCCTACGAGCAGTACTTC.